This T cell receptor beta chain was documented in a study of blood T cells in healthy people across ages (dated by TCRdb to about 2015). Study-wide context: Template switching captured roughly one uniquely barcoded TCR beta cDNA molecule per two T cells in model experiments. Two additional independent replicas of 1 million unique cDNA reads from the same blood draw were analyzed for two donors (one aged 18 to 30 and one aged 80 or older). The donors were split into four age groups: young (average about 16 years), middle-aged (39), aged (approximately 60) and long-lived (over 80). The study measured age-related changes in TCR beta repertoire diversity using deep sequencing normalized with unique cDNA molecular identifiers.

V drops 5 bases and J drops 11 bases, leaving 18 bases in between. From its cysteine to its phenylalanine, the CDR3 spans 13 amino acids. Here the CDR3 DNA is all that survives: 39 bases in frame from base 1. CDR1 SGHVS and CDR2 FNYEAQ were looked up in the germline V gene. In this sample, this clonotype turned up once. Its specific antigen is unknown. It may be a read error: a sequence one base away is much more abundant. Systemically healthy Caucasian individuals from Russia, approximately 39 in total and aged 6 to 90 years, were included as donors. Around 9.8 milliliters of peripheral blood were collected from each donor into EDTA-treated Vacutainer tubes. PBMCs were isolated by Ficoll-Paque density-gradient centrifugation, with at least 7 million obtained per sample. Total RNA was extracted from PBMCs with Trizol reagent, with at least 5 micrograms obtained per sample. For every donor, an aliquot of PBMCs went through flow cytometry to measure the percentages of naive CD45RAhigh/CD27high T cells.

On the study overall, not on this receptor specifically: Bulk unsorted PBMC profiling prevented conclusive comparison of naive and antigen-experienced compartments. Compared with the aged group, the long-lived group had more naive CD4+ T cells, fewer expanded clones and increased TCR diversity, suggesting age selection. Observed TCR beta diversity per million T cells fell roughly linearly with age, and a significant reduction was already apparent by age around 40. Estimates of total diversity based on one million sequenced T cells were considered lower bounds and underestimates. Observed TCR beta diversity correlated strongly with the percentage of naive T cells measured by flow cytometry. Donor CMV infection status was unknown, potentially confounding age-related changes in expanded clonotypes.

Library preparation was by 5' RACE. Sequenced using an Illumina HiSeq 2500. A second PCR of roughly 7 to 11 cycles was performed with a sample-barcoded 5' primer and a J-beta primer mix. Each TCR beta cDNA molecule received a unique molecular identifier from a template-switch 5' adaptor carrying 12 random nucleotides. At least 2.5 million CDR3-containing paired-end reads were obtained from each sample. The Mint cDNA synthesis kit, primed by a TRBC-specific oligonucleotide, was used to synthesize first-strand cDNA from all RNA. After uracil-DNA glycosylase treatment, a first 18-cycle PCR used universal primers M1SS and BC2_uni_R on all cDNA. The original pipeline was this. For normalization, 1 million high-quality reads were randomly selected from each sample, with every read carrying a distinct molecular identifier. Reads sharing molecular identifiers were discarded rather than binned into consensus sequences. MiTCR, run with a Q25 quality threshold and the strictest error-elimination algorithm, handled CDR3 identification, clonotype clustering and error correction. A nonparametric unseen species model with Euler transformation was used to estimate lower-bound total TCR beta diversity. TCRdb trimmed public reads at Q25 via fastp, called clones via MiXCR and kept in-frame beta chains. Duplicate CDR3 protein sequences are folded into a single record with the most common DNA and genes. It is TCRdb's table, rather than the study itself, that gives the V and J calls and clone size. The sample records about 930,000 distinct CDR3 sequences, 25% to 30% of which are singletons. Of the sample, about a tenth falls within the top ten clones.

The same data also contributed to another study, on T cells of mothers and their children. As the second study states: Nine systemically healthy Caucasian individuals, comprising three mothers and their six children, were included as donors. cDNA synthesis used all of the extracted RNA, with about 1.5 ug of RNA in each 15 ul reaction. In the second PCR, the M1S primer added sample barcodes and 2-4 random nucleotides. Over 9 million TCR beta CDR3 reads came from each mother, compared with some 3 million reads from each child. In both related and unrelated pairs, thymic selection shapes the output of TCR recombination in a similar way, with inherited differences having only a minor effect. Related mother-child pairs always showed normalized repertoire overlap that was slightly higher than in unrelated mother-child pairs, though the difference was never significant. Persistent microchimeric T cell clones were not detected, at a sensitivity of 95 to 100 clones per million clonotypes. To look for features that set related mother-child pairs apart from unrelated individuals, the researchers ran deep NGS to compare the TCR beta repertoires of mothers and children. Mothers averaged about 37 +/- 4 years of age and children averaged about 10 +/- 4 years. After adapters were ligated using NEBNext reagents, the libraries underwent 100+100 nt paired-end sequencing on an Illumina HiSeq 2000. Mother and child libraries were prepared a month apart and sequenced in separate runs to prevent cross-contamination. Each donor had between roughly 450,000 and 2,100,000 distinct TCR beta clonotypes identified. Naive TCR beta clonotypes were estimated from low-frequency clonotypes matched to each donor's FACS-determined naive share, without sorting.

The clonotype comes from a middle-aged woman in good health. Sequencing was performed on blood. The chain uses TRBV7-6 and TRBJ2-5; TRBD1 might be the D gene, on 7 matching bases. The CDR3 is CASSAGQYNEQYF. The DNA sequence follows: TGTGCCAGCAGCGCGGGACAGTACAATGAGCAGTACTTC.